One sample yielded the 18 T cell receptor beta chains listed below, sequenced in a study of long-term antiretroviral therapy in people with HIV. Investigators performed immunoSEQ version v3.0 at survey level. Generated by immunoSEQ multiplex PCR, the TCRdb table keeps only in-frame clones and is missing some. Of around 20,000 clones listed, about 88% are singletons. The specimen was unsorted PBMCs, collected 0.9 years after starting antiretroviral therapy. Receptor source: a man younger than 35 with HIV.

J is TRBJ2-5 and V is TRBV28; maybe TRBD1 (9 bases). Looked up from germline, CDR1 is MDHEN and CDR2 is SYDVKM. The CDR3 totals 15 residues. The V gene lost 6 bases and the J gene lost 8 bases, with 22 bases spanning the gap. CDR3 coding DNA: TGTGCCAGCAGGACCGCCGGGACAGGGACTAGAACCCAGTACTTC. It is translated as CASRTAGTGTRTQYF.

The rearrangement links TRBV7-9 to TRBJ2-2; 9 bases are a match to TRBD1. V lost 5 bases and J lost 0; bases outside the gene matches: 1. Germline V gene sequence: CDR1 SEHNR, CDR2 FQNEAQ (reference sequence). The CDR3 totals 15 residues. DNA of the CDR3: TGTGCCAGCAGCGGGGACAGGGCGAACACCGGGGAGCTGTTTTTT. This codes for CASSGDRANTGELFF.

V is TRBV5-1 and J is TRBJ1-2; D perhaps matches TRBD1 (6 bases). The CDR3 is 14 residues long. Germline CDR1 is SGHRS and CDR2 is YFSETQ. V shed 4 bases and J shed 9 bases, with 19 bases lying between them. CDR3 region: CASSPTPQGKSYTF. The CDR3 bases are TGCGCCAGCAGCCCTACCCCACAGGGTAAAAGCTACACCTTC.

CDR3: CASSYLDSEQFF. The CDR3 DNA follows: TGTGCCAGCAGTTACTTGGATAGTGAGCAGTTCTTC. The rearrangement uses TRBV6-5 and TRBJ2-1; unclear D gene. CDR1 MNHEY and CDR2 SVGAGI come from the germline V gene. The CDR3 is made up of 12 amino acids. V shed 1 base and J shed 9 bases, with 7 bases lying between them.

This sequence joins TRBV19 and TRBJ1-2; D uncertain. Germline V gene data show CDR1 as LNHDA and CDR2 as SQIVND (reference sequence). Trimming pared 9 bases from V and 5 bases from J, leaving 16 bases between. CDR3 length: 13 residues. This CDR3 reads CASLGGWGYGYTF. The CDR3 DNA sequence: TGTGCCAGCCTAGGCGGTTGGGGTTATGGCTACACCTTC.

The chain is built from TRBV19 and TRBJ1-6; TRBD1 matches 10 bases. Germline V gene sequence: CDR1 LNHDA, CDR2 SQIVND (reference sequence). J was trimmed by 8 bases and V by 9 bases; bases with no gene match: 10. The CDR3 is made up of 15 amino acids. CDR3 sequence (DNA): TGTGCCAGCCAGACCGGACAGGGGGGAGATTCACCCCTCCACTTT. The encoded protein is CASQTGQGGDSPLHF. Filled out from reference TRBV19 and TRBJ1-6, the complete variable domain reads DGGITQSPKYLFRKEGQNVTLSCEQNLNHDAMYWYRQDPGQGLRLIYYSQIVNDFQKGDIAEGYSVSREKKESFPLTVTSAQKNPTAFYLCASQTGQGGDSPLHFGNGTRLTVT.

In this sample, this clone turned up a few times. The CDR3 DNA follows: TGTGCCAGCAGCTTGATTAATTCACCCCTCCACTTT. Amino acids: CASSLINSPLHF. The chain couples TRBV7-9 to TRBJ1-6; D ambiguous. V was trimmed by 3 bases and J by 6 bases, leaving 3 bases between them. This CDR3 region has 12 residues. From germline, CDR1 is SEHNR and CDR2 FQNEAQ (reference sequence).

The chain is built from TRBV7-9 and TRBJ2-7; 8 bases are a match to TRBD1. This CDR3 has 15 amino acids. The junction had 7 bases not matched to a gene; V was cut back by 2 bases and J by 4 bases. The germline CDR1 and CDR2 sequences are SEHNR and FQNEAQ (reference sequence). The CDR3 spells CASSLYGQGTYEQYF. In DNA, the CDR3 is TGTGCCAGCAGCTTATATGGACAGGGTACTTACGAGCAGTACTTC.

This chain links TRBV7-2 with TRBJ2-1; a possible D gene is TRBD2 (5 bases). Germline CDR1 and CDR2: SGHTA and FQGNSA. Trimming took 5 bases from V and 0 from J, leaving 11 bases between them. CDR3 size: 15 residues. DNA of the CDR3: TGTGCCAGCAGCACATCGGGATTCTCCTACAATGAGCAGTTCTTC. Its translation: CASSTSGFSYNEQFF.

The rearrangement uses TRBV27 and TRBJ2-1; D is unclear. The V end lost 4 bases, the J end lost 4 bases, and 5 bases lay between the germline ends. Germline V gene sequence: CDR1 MNHEY, CDR2 SMNVEV (reference sequence). The CDR3 extends over 12 amino acids. CDR3 residues: CASSSGYNEQFF. DNA of the CDR3: TGTGCCAGCAGTTCCGGTTACAATGAGCAGTTCTTC.

This clone was seen more than once but under ten times. The rearrangement uses TRBV4-2 and TRBJ1-2; D gene ambiguous. The V gene's germline CDR1 is LGHNA and CDR2 YNFKEQ. Trimming cost V 0 bases and J 11 bases, with 10 bases left between them. The CDR3 is 12 residues long. The DNA for the CDR3 is TGTGCCAGCAGCCAAGATAGGCAGGTTTACACCTTC. Residues: CASSQDRQVYTF.

The genes are TRBV5-1 and TRBJ2-7; tentatively, D is TRBD1 (5 bases). The CDR3 sequence is 14 residues long. V lost 0 bases and J 6 bases, leaving 13 bases between the germline ends. In germline, CDR1 is SGHRS, CDR2 YFSETQ. Written as DNA, the CDR3 is TGCGCCAGCAGCTTGGGGCCTACAGGACCCGAGCAGTACTTC. Translation: CASSLGPTGPEQYF.

The chain combines TRBV2 with TRBJ1-1, with 7 bases fitting TRBD1. CDR1 and CDR2 (germline): SNHLY, FYNNEI. The V gene end was trimmed by 10 bases and the J gene end by 10 bases; junction bases not matched to a gene: 12. The CDR3 extends over 12 amino acids. The CDR3 loop is CATPTGSLGAFF. The CDR3 region has the DNA TGTGCCACCCCGACAGGGTCCTTGGGAGCTTTCTTT.

The V call is TRBV4-1, the J call TRBJ2-1; 11 bases line up with TRBD2. V dropped 4 bases and J dropped 2; count of bases not matched to a gene: 4. Germline assignment: CDR1 MGHRA and CDR2 YSYEKL. This CDR3 is 16 amino acids long. The CDR3 is CASSPHSGGAYNEQFF. The CDR3 nucleotides read TGCGCCAGCAGCCCCCATAGCGGGGGGGCCTACAATGAGCAGTTCTTC.

The chain combines TRBV21-1 with TRBJ2-2; TRBD1 is the table's D call and was not checked against the DNA. TRBV21-1 is flagged as a pseudogene. The CDR3 loop spans 18 amino acids. CDR3 in DNA: TGTGCCAGCAGCAAAGTGAGGAAAACAGGGTCGAACACCGGGGAGCTGTTTTTT. Translating gives CASSKVRKTGSNTGELFF.

The J gene is TRBJ2-1, the V gene TRBV28, with 10 nucleotides matching TRBD1. Looked up from germline, CDR1 is MDHEN and CDR2 is SYDVKM. The CDR3 has 15 residues. V was pared by 4 bases and J by 8 bases, with 8 bases of the junction left unmatched. The CDR3 DNA follows: TGTGCCAGCAGTTCTGCCGGGACAGGGGACGATGAGCAGTTCTTC. It specifies CASSSAGTGDDEQFF.

This clone was detected once. V gene TRBV6-6 combines with J gene TRBJ1-4; D might be TRBD1 (5 bases). The germline V and J ends were trimmed by 2 bases and 5 bases, with 9 bases remaining between them. CDR3 length equals 14 residues. Germline CDR1 is MNHNY and CDR2 is SVGAGI (reference sequence). The CDR3 region is CASSYGEGNEKLFF. In nucleotides, the CDR3 is TGTGCCAGCAGTTACGGCGAGGGGAATGAAAAACTGTTTTTT.

The gene calls are TRBV9 and TRBJ2-1; 7 bases are a match to TRBD1. Per the germline V gene, CDR1 is SGDLS and CDR2 is YYNGEE. V lost 3 bases to trimming and J lost 7 bases; unmatched junction nucleotides: 13. The CDR3 covers 16 residues. The CDR3 loop reads CASSGRQGATLNEQFF. In DNA, the CDR3 is TGTGCCAGCAGCGGACGACAGGGAGCCACACTAAATGAGCAGTTCTTC.